Following are 19 T cell receptor beta chains from one sample sequenced in a study of response to subunit inactivated influenza vaccine. One entry per CDR3 protein results from TCRdb running MiXCR on the RT-PCR reads. This sample has 500,000 to 550,000 distinct CDR3 sequences; roughly 25% occur once, and the top ten carry 2.8%. These sequences were also reported in another study, on T cells expressing NK-cell markers. That report adds: The TCR beta cDNA came from 5'RACE template switching with UMIs.

The material sequenced was CD4+ T cells sorted from PBMCs, taken 12 days after vaccination. These receptors were obtained from a man between 50 and 59 years old who received an inactivated influenza vaccine.

The chain couples TRBV20-1 to TRBJ2-1, with unresolved D. Germline V gene data show CDR1 as DFQATT and CDR2 as SNEGSKA (reference sequence). The CDR3 totals 11 residues. V was pared by 0 bases and J by 9 bases, with 6 bases between. CDR3 sequence: CSARENGEQFF. CDR3 in DNA: TGCAGTGCTAGAGAAAATGGTGAGCAGTTCTTC.

This clonotype has at least ten counts. The V and J genes are TRBV7-2 and TRBJ2-2, with 10 bases that match TRBD2. With V trimmed by 5 bases and J by 1 base, 4 bases remained unmatched. Germline loops: CDR1 SGHTA, CDR2 FQGNSA. The CDR3 extends over 16 amino acids. This CDR3 is CASSPRTSGNTGELFF. CDR3 DNA: TGTGCCAGCAGCCCCCGGACTAGCGGGAACACCGGGGAGCTGTTTTTT.

The J gene is TRBJ2-5, the V gene TRBV20-1, with 7 bases identical to TRBD1. The germline V gene encodes CDR1 DFQATT and CDR2 SNEGSKA (reference sequence). The CDR3 spans 14 residues. Germline trimming cut 6 bases from V and 2 bases from J; bases unmatched to any gene: 9. In DNA, the CDR3 is TGCAGTGCCCGAAGGGGACAGATACAAGAGACCCAGTACTTC. Protein: CSARRGQIQETQYF.

This clonotype occurred a few times. The gene calls are TRBV29-1 and TRBJ2-3; the match to TRBD2 covers 10 bases. The V gene end was trimmed by 4 bases and the J gene end by 2 bases; junction bases not matched to a gene: 6. This CDR3 is built from 15 residues. Germline loops: CDR1 SQVTM, CDR2 ANQGSEA. The CDR3 DNA sequence: TGCAGCGTTGGTATAGCGGGAGGTACCACAGATACGCAGTATTTT. Translated: CSVGIAGGTTDTQYF.

There are a few counts of this clonotype. This chain links TRBV4-2 with TRBJ1-4; 10 bases fit TRBD1. V was pared by 2 bases and J by 8 bases, with 5 bases of the junction left unmatched. Germline V CDR1 and CDR2: LGHNA, YNFKEQ. This CDR3 is built from 15 residues. The CDR3 DNA reads as TGTGCCAGCAGCCAAATGACAGGGGGCGAGGAAAAACTGTTTTTT. This sequence encodes CASSQMTGGEEKLFF.

The CDR3: CASSWGGDTGELFF. The CDR3 region has the DNA TGTGCCAGCAGCTGGGGCGGGGACACCGGGGAGCTGTTTTTT. The rearrangement uses TRBV6-1 and TRBJ2-2; D might be TRBD2 (6 bases). The CDR3 extends over 14 amino acids. V lost 6 bases to trimming and J lost 3 bases, with 11 bases between them. Germline V gives CDR1 MNHNS, CDR2 SASEGT.

Here the CDR3 reads CSASWGWNEQFF. The CDR3 nucleotides read TGCAGTGCTAGTTGGGGGTGGAATGAGCAGTTCTTC. The rearrangement uses TRBV20-1 and TRBJ2-1; possibly TRBD1 or TRBD2 for D (5 bases each). V lost 3 bases and J 7 bases, leaving 10 bases between the germline ends. This CDR3 is 12 amino acids long. In germline, CDR1 is DFQATT, CDR2 SNEGSKA (reference sequence).

In this sample, this clonotype turned up many times. This sequence joins TRBV5-1 and TRBJ2-3; 10 bases line up with TRBD1. The V and J ends lost 2 bases and 4 bases, in that order; junction bases with no gene match: 1. The CDR3 sequence is 14 residues long. CDR1 is SGHRS and CDR2 is YFSETQ in the germline V gene. This CDR3 is CASSFGQGADTQYF. CDR3 sequence (DNA): TGCGCCAGCAGCTTCGGACAGGGGGCAGATACGCAGTATTTT.

The V call is TRBV5-1, the J call TRBJ2-7; D is unresolved. The CDR3 runs 15 residues. Trimming stripped 1 base from V and 5 bases from J, with 16 bases between. Germline-derived CDR1 and CDR2 are SGHRS and YFSETQ. CDR3 sequence reads: CASSLNDRHRDEQYF. CDR3 in DNA: TGCGCCAGCAGCTTGAATGACCGTCATCGGGACGAGCAGTACTTC.

The chain links TRBV28 to TRBJ2-7; the match to TRBD1 covers 7 bases. CDR1 and CDR2 (germline): MDHEN, SYDVKM. V trimming: 6 bases; J trimming: 5 bases; junction bases outside the gene matches: 4. The CDR3 consists of 12 residues. The CDR3 DNA reads TGTGCCAGCAGACAGGGGTTGAACGAGCAGTACTTC. Encoded protein: CASRQGLNEQYF.

The sample holds a few counts of this clonotype. The gene calls are TRBV29-1 and TRBJ2-2, with D unclear. The CDR3 sequence is 13 residues long. V lost 4 bases, J lost 4 bases, and 10 bases lay in between. Germline loops: CDR1 SQVTM, CDR2 ANQGSEA. The CDR3 sequence is CSVVRTVTGELFF. In DNA, the CDR3 is TGCAGCGTTGTCCGGACGGTCACCGGGGAGCTGTTTTTT.

The chain employs TRBV5-6 and TRBJ2-3, with 8 bases matching TRBD1. Germline CDR1 and CDR2: SGHDT and YYEEEE. The V segment lost 2 bases and the J segment 6 bases; nucleotides outside the gene matches: 11. The CDR3 has 16 amino acids. DNA of the CDR3: TGTGCCAGCAGCTTATTGGGGACAGGTGGATTGGATACGCAGTATTTT. It encodes CASSLLGTGGLDTQYF.

This clonotype was detected a few times. This chain links TRBV28 with TRBJ2-5, with 8 bases fitting TRBD1. This CDR3 has 14 residues. With V trimmed by 6 bases and J by 3 bases, 6 bases remained unmatched. Germline lookup yields CDR1 MDHEN and CDR2 SYDVKM. The CDR3 is CASSPWTGKETQYF. The CDR3 DNA sequence: TGTGCCAGCAGCCCATGGACAGGGAAAGAGACCCAGTACTTC. The whole variable domain, remainder taken from reference TRBV28 and TRBJ2-5, is DVKVTQSSRYLVKRTGEKVFLECVQDMDHENMFWYRQDPGLGLRLIYFSYDVKMKEKGDIPEGYSVSREKKERFSLILESASTNQTSMYLCASSPWTGKETQYFGPGTRLLVL.

This clonotype has a handful of counts. This chain uses TRBV15 with TRBJ2-3; TRBD2 aligns across 7 bases. Germline V gene data show CDR1 as LNHNV and CDR2 as YYDKDF (reference sequence). This CDR3 comprises 15 residues. Trimming removed 3 bases from V and 4 bases from J; junction bases left unmatched: 7. CDR3 protein: CATSSPLARPDTQYF. CDR3 DNA sequence: TGTGCCACCAGCAGCCCACTAGCGCGGCCAGATACGCAGTATTTT.

At least ten counts were recorded for this clonotype. The chain combines TRBV5-1 with TRBJ2-7; 11 bases line up with TRBD2. The V and J ends lost 4 bases and 4 bases, in that order; junction bases with no gene match: 7. This CDR3 region has 15 residues. Germline loops: CDR1 SGHRS, CDR2 YFSETQ. In DNA form, the CDR3 reads TGCGCCAGCAGCCCAACTAGCGGGAGTGAGTACGAGCAGTACTTC. As protein: CASSPTSGSEYEQYF.

The rearrangement links TRBV20-1 to TRBJ2-7; TRBD1 matches 8 bases. CDR3 length: 14 residues. V gave up 0 bases and J gave up 7 bases; unmatched junction bases: 8. Looked up from germline, CDR1 is DFQATT and CDR2 is SNEGSKA (reference sequence). The CDR3 sequence: CSARDSGGAWEQYF. CDR3 DNA: TGCAGTGCTAGAGATTCAGGGGGCGCGTGGGAGCAGTACTTC.

V and J are TRBV14 and TRBJ2-2; D remains ambiguous. The CDR3 has 17 amino acids. The germline gives CDR1 SGHDN, CDR2 FVKESK. V lost 4 bases and J lost 4, with 19 bases in between. DNA for the CDR3: TGTGCCAGCAGCCCCTCCGACTGGGTCGCTTCCACCGGGGAGCTGTTTTTT. Translation: CASSPSDWVASTGELFF.

This clonotype has at least ten counts. J is TRBJ1-1 and V is TRBV12-3 or TRBV12-4; a possible D gene is TRBD1 (5 bases). This CDR3 contains 13 residues. V dropped 6 bases and J dropped 2 bases, with 10 bases sitting between them. The DNA of the CDR3 is TGTGCCAGCAGCCTCCAGGGAAACACTGAAGCTTTCTTT. Encoded protein: CASSLQGNTEAFF.

Written as DNA, the CDR3 is TGTGCCAGCAGCGCCGGGGACTCCCGCGGGGAGCAGTACTTC. Encoded protein: CASSAGDSRGEQYF. The chain has TRBV11-3 and TRBJ2-7, with D maybe TRBD2 (6 bases). The CDR3 consists of 14 residues. Germline V gives CDR1 SGHNT, CDR2 YENEEA. Trimming took off 5 bases at V and 7 bases at J, with 18 bases between the two ends.